A single T cell receptor (beta chain) is shown here with its context. As yet, its antigen is unknown. This entry belongs to a study of T cell responses to AZD1222 COVID-19 vaccine. Profiling relied on immunoSEQ multiplex PCR, and the TCRdb table lists in-frame clones only, not all of them. The sample has approximately 190,000 clones; approximately 90% are singletons. General study results and limits: Clonal diversity may have been underestimated, and the donors were mostly white British, with more females than males. Without day 14 samples, only post-peak T cell repertoires were studied. CD4 TCRs linked to vaccination spanned spike, dominating at 160-218 and 743-854.

Deletions cut 0 bases from V and 5 bases from J, with 11 bases between. CDR1 and CDR2 from the germline V gene are SGHRS and YFSETQ. The CDR3 contains 14 residues. The source was peripheral blood, collected 28 days after the second dose of the MenACWY control vaccine. The chain couples TRBV5-1 to TRBJ1-1; D is undetermined. This clonotype originated in an adult who received the MenACWY meningococcal vaccine as a control. The CDR3 region is CASSLAGRDTEAFF. The DNA of the CDR3 is TGCGCCAGCAGCTTGGCCGGTCGGGATACTGAAGCTTTCTTT.